The 6 T cell receptor beta chains in this list originate from one sample, sequenced in a study of T cells in Graves' hyperthyroidism and ophthalmopathy. What was amplified from RNA transcripts were TCR beta CDR3 regions. HTBI primers were the set used in a first-round RT-PCR of the TCR CDR3. TCRdb independently ran MiXCR on the multiplex PCR reads; one entry per CDR3 protein. The sample includes 37,000 or so distinct CDR3 sequences, around 56% seen only once; the top ten take under 20%. Input material: blood. The source is a man between 40 and 49 years old with Graves' ophthalmopathy.

This clonotype was seen repeatedly, ten times or more. This sequence joins TRBV20-1 and TRBJ2-3, with D unresolved. Trimming shortened V by 0 bases and J by 10 bases, and 23 bases separated the two germline ends. CDR3 length: 16 residues. In germline, CDR1 is DFQATT, CDR2 SNEGSKA (reference sequence). CDR3 coding DNA: TGCAGTGCTAGAGATAAGGCCTCCCTGGCGCAGATACCGCAGTATTTT. It encodes CSARDKASLAQIPQYF.

The rearrangement links TRBV20-1 to TRBJ1-5, with D uncertain. The CDR3 spans 13 residues. V was pared by 6 bases and J by 7 bases, with 16 bases between. CDR1 and CDR2 (germline): DFQATT, SNEGSKA (reference sequence). The CDR3: CSAREVAKQPQHF. CDR3 nucleotide sequence: TGCAGTGCGCGGGAGGTAGCGAAACAGCCCCAGCATTTT.

This chain joins TRBV10-3 and TRBJ2-7; 9 bases are a match to TRBD1. The V segment lost 3 bases and the J segment 5 bases; nucleotides outside the gene matches: 5. CDR1 and CDR2 from the germline V gene are ENHRY and SYGVKD. The CDR3 spans 14 residues. CDR3 residues: CAISDWTGEHEQYF. As DNA, the CDR3 is TGTGCCATCAGTGACTGGACAGGGGAACACGAGCAGTACTTC.

This clonotype was counted at least ten times. The chain links TRBV5-6 to TRBJ1-2, with D possibly TRBD1 on 5 matching bases. The CDR3 contains 14 residues. Germline V lookup: CDR1 SGHDT, CDR2 YYEEEE. V was clipped by 2 bases and J by 6 bases, with 14 bases between them. CDR3 loop: CASSLGGRGDGYTF. The CDR3 DNA sequence: TGTGCCAGCAGCTTAGGAGGAAGAGGGGATGGCTACACCTTC.

This clonotype has ten or more counts. The gene calls are TRBV7-9 and TRBJ1-4; no clear D gene. Trimming removed 1 base at V and 7 bases at J, with 13 bases between. Germline lookup yields CDR1 SEHNR and CDR2 FQNEAQ (reference sequence). The CDR3 is made up of 15 amino acids. CDR3 coding DNA: TGTGCCAGCAGCTTAGGGAGGCAGATCAGTGAAAAACTGTTTTTT. Translating it yields CASSLGRQISEKLFF.

The gene calls are TRBV20-1 and TRBJ1-2; D call uncertain. Trimming removed 6 bases from V and 8 bases from J, with 19 bases in between. This CDR3 is 13 amino acids long. The V gene's germline CDR1 is DFQATT and CDR2 SNEGSKA (reference sequence). The CDR3 loop reads CSADPPSGVGYTF. The CDR3 nucleotides are TGCAGTGCAGACCCCCCCAGCGGGGTAGGCTACACCTTC.